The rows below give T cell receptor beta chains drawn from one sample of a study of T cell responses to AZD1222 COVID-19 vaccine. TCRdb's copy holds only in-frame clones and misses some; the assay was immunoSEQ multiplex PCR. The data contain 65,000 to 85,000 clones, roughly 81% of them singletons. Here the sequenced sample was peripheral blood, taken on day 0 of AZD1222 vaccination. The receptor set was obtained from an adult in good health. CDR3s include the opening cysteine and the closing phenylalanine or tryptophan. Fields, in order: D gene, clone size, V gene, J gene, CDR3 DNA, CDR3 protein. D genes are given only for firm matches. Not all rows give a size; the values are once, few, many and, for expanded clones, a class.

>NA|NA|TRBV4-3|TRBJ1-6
TGCGCCAGCAGCCATCACGGGTCCCGTAATTCACCCCTCCACTTT
CASSHHGSRNSPLHF
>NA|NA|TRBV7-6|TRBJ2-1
TGTGCCAGCAGCTTAGATTCCCGTTGGGCCGGGTCCCAGAGCTCCTACAATGAGCAGTTCTTC
CASSLDSRWAGSQSSYNEQFF
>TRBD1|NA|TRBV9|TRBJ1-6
TGTGCCAGCAGCCCCCGGGACAGTGGTTCACCCCTCCACTTT
CASSPRDSGSPLHF
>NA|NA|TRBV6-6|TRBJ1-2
TGTGCCAGCAGCCCCCAGGGGCCCTATGGCTACACCTTC
CASSPQGPYGYTF
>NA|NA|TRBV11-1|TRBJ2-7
TGTGCCAGCAGCTTAGGTTCCGACGAGCAGTACTTC
CASSLGSDEQYF
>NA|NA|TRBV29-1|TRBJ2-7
TGCAGCGCCAGGGATCCCTACGAGCAGTACTTC
CSARDPYEQYF
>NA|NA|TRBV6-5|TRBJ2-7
TGTGCCAGCAGTTACTCTGGGGTCCCCTCCTACGAGCAGTACTTC
CASSYSGVPSYEQYF
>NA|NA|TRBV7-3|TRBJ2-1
TGTGCCAGCAGCTTTACAGGAGATCCCTACAATGAGCAGTTCTTC
CASSFTGDPYNEQFF
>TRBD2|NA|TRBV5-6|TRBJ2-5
TGTGCCAGCAGCGACGGGGCGGGGGGACAAGAGACCCAGTACTTC
CASSDGAGGQETQYF
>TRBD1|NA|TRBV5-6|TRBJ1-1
TGTGCCAGCAGCCCCCCGGGACAGCTACTTACTGAAGCTTTCTTT
CASSPPGQLLTEAFF
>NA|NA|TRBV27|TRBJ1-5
TGTGCCAGCAGTTTATCAGGGAGCAATCAGCCCCAGCATTTT
CASSLSGSNQPQHF
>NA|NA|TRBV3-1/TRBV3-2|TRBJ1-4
TGTGCCAGCAGCCAAGACGACGGTAATGAAAAACTGTTTTTT
CASSQDDGNEKLFF
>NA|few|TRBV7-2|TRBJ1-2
TGTGCCAGCCGGGACACCAGGGGTGGGGACTATGGCTACACCTTC
CASRDTRGGDYGYTF
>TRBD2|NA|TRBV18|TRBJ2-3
TGTGCCAGCTCATACCGGAAACTAGCGGGGGTGGATACGCAGTATTTT
CASSYRKLAGVDTQYF
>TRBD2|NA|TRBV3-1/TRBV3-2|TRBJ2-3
TGTGCCAGCAGCCGAATTGCGGGGGGACACACAGATACGCAGTATTTT
CASSRIAGGHTDTQYF
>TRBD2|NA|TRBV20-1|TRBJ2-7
TGCAGTGCTAGTCGGAAGGGGACTAGCGGGGGAGACGAGCAGTACTTC
CSASRKGTSGGDEQYF
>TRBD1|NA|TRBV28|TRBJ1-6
TGTGCCAGCAGCCTCGTGATAGGGACAGGGCTTAATTCACCCCTCCACTTT
CASSLVIGTGLNSPLHF
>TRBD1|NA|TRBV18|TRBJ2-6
TGTGCCAGCTCCGACAGGGACAGGGGGCGATCCGGGGCCAACGTCCTGACTTTC
CASSDRDRGRSGANVLTF
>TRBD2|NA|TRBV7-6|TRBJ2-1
TGTGCCAGCACCCAGCAGCCAGCGGGGGGCCTCTACAATGAGCAGTTCTTC
CASTQQPAGGLYNEQFF
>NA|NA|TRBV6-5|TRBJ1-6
TGTGCCAGCAGACTCGGACAGACCTATAATTCACCCCTCCACTTT
CASRLGQTYNSPLHF
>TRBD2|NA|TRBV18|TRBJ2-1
TGTGCCAGCTCGCTTGGACTAGCGGGGAGCTACAATGAGCAGTTCTTC
CASSLGLAGSYNEQFF
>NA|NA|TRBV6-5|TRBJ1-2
TGTGCCAGCAGCTACGAAATGGGGGTTTACTATGGCTACACCTTC
CASSYEMGVYYGYTF
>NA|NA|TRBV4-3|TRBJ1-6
TGCGCCAGCAGCCAAGAGGCCCAGGGTACGGGTTCACCCCTCCACTTT
CASSQEAQGTGSPLHF
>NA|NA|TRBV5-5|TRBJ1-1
TGTGCCAGCAGCTTCTCAGGGATATCCTTGGGTGAAGCTTTCTTT
CASSFSGISLGEAFF
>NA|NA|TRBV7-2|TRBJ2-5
TGTGCCAGCAGCTTCCACTCTCCCCCGGAGACCCAGTACTTC
CASSFHSPPETQYF
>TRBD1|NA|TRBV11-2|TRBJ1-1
TGTGCCAGCAGCATTCGGGACAGGAACACTGAAGCTTTCTTT
CASSIRDRNTEAFF
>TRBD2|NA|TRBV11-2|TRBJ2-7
TGTGCCAGCAGCCGCGGAGCGGGGGGAAACGAGCAGTACTTC
CASSRGAGGNEQYF
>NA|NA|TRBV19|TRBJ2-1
TGTGCCAGTAGTATAGCAGGGACCTACAATGAGCAGTTCTTC
CASSIAGTYNEQFF
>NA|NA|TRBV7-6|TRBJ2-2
TGTGCCAGCAGCCGAGCCCCGAACACCGGGGAGCTGTTTTTT
CASSRAPNTGELFF
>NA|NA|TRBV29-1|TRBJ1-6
TGCAGCGTTGAAACGGGACGCGGGGCCCTCCACTTT
CSVETGRGALHF